These 27 T cell receptor beta chains were all obtained from the same sample, sequenced in a study of chemoradiotherapy in HPV16-positive cancers. Sequenced by immunoSEQ multiplex PCR; TCRdb stores in-frame clones only, minus some. The sample lists about 10,000 clones; under 80% were seen once. The sample was gathered from a patient who underwent chemoradiotherapy. All receptors come from a human donor with HPV-associated anogenital cancer.

The chain links TRBV19 to TRBJ1-3, with D tentatively TRBD1 (5 bases). Germline-derived CDR1 and CDR2 are LNHDA and SQIVND (reference sequence). CDR3 length: 13 amino acids. The germline V and J ends were trimmed by 6 bases and 3 bases, with 9 bases remaining between them. The DNA of the CDR3 is TGTGCCAGTAGCGGGACGAATGGAAACACCATATATTTT. As protein: CASSGTNGNTIYF. The full variable domain, its missing parts supplied by reference TRBV19 and TRBJ1-3, is DGGITQSPKYLFRKEGQNVTLSCEQNLNHDAMYWYRQDPGQGLRLIYYSQIVNDFQKGDIAEGYSVSREKKESFPLTVTSAQKNPTAFYLCASSGTNGNTIYFGEGSWLTVV.

In DNA form, the CDR3 reads TGTGCCAGCAGGTGGGGTGGAGGAAATGAGCAGTTCTTC. Translating it yields CASRWGGGNEQFF. The J gene is TRBJ2-1, the V gene TRBV6-5, with D tentatively TRBD2 (5 bases). The CDR3 totals 13 residues. V lost 6 bases to trimming and J lost 7 bases, with 13 bases between them. Germline V gives CDR1 MNHEY, CDR2 SVGAGI.

The V gene is TRBV27, the J gene TRBJ2-7; unclear D gene. This CDR3 contains 14 residues. The ends were cut back, 3 bases at V and 5 bases at J, with 14 bases in the middle. The germline CDR1 and CDR2 sequences are MNHEY and SMNVEV (reference sequence). Written as DNA, the CDR3 is TGTGCCAGCAGTTTTCACGGGTCAACCCACGAGCAGTACTTC. Encoded protein: CASSFHGSTHEQYF.

This clone was seen only a few times. The chain has TRBV18 and TRBJ2-5; D gene unclear. From germline, CDR1 is KGHSH and CDR2 LQKENI. The CDR3 covers 11 residues. V lost 1 base to trimming and J lost 4 bases, with 1 base between them. This chain's CDR3 is CASSPRETQYF. The CDR3 DNA reads TGTGCCAGCTCACCACGAGAGACCCAGTACTTC.

The chain employs TRBV10-3 and TRBJ1-4, with a tentative D call TRBD1 (6 bases). Germline V gene sequence: CDR1 ENHRY, CDR2 SYGVKD. V was clipped by 8 bases and J by 8 bases, with 15 bases between them. The CDR3 has 13 residues. CDR3 nucleotide sequence: TGTGCCATCGCGTCGCAGGGGAAGGAAAAACTGTTTTTT. Translated: CAIASQGKEKLFF.

The chain couples TRBV4-2 to TRBJ1-3, with D perhaps TRBD1 (6 bases). The germline V and J ends were trimmed by 4 bases and 0 bases, with 16 bases remaining between them. The CDR3 is 17 amino acids. The germline V gene has CDR1 LGHNA and CDR2 YNFKEQ. This chain's CDR3 is CASSPETRQDSGNTIYF. In DNA, the CDR3 is TGTGCCAGCAGCCCCGAAACCCGACAGGACTCTGGAAACACCATATATTTT.

V usage is TRBV7-8 and J usage is TRBJ1-2, with 7 nucleotides matching TRBD1. The CDR3 is 13 residues long. Germline values: CDR1 SGHVS, CDR2 FQNEAQ. The J segment lost 4 bases and the V segment lost 5 bases, leaving 4 bases of the junction unmatched. CDR3 sequence reads: CASSLQGIYGYTF. As DNA, the CDR3 is TGTGCCAGCAGCCTACAGGGGATCTATGGCTACACCTTC.

This clone was detected a few times. V is TRBV19 and J is TRBJ2-2; D may match TRBD1 or TRBD2 (6 bases each). Trimming stripped 7 bases from V and 1 base from J, with 10 bases between. Germline lookup yields CDR1 LNHDA and CDR2 SQIVND (reference sequence). This CDR3 comprises 14 residues. The CDR3 here is CASKGGENTGELFF. The CDR3 DNA reads TGTGCCAGTAAGGGGGGCGAGAACACCGGGGAGCTGTTTTTT.

This clone was seen only a few times. This rearrangement joins TRBV7-9 to TRBJ2-7, with D tentatively TRBD1 (5 bases). V was cut by 5 bases and J by 2 bases, with 10 bases left in between. The CDR3 runs to 13 residues. CDR1 and CDR2 from the germline V gene are SEHNR and FQNEAQ (reference sequence). The chain's CDR3 is CASSRTGPYEQYF. DNA for the CDR3: TGTGCCAGCAGCCGAACAGGCCCCTACGAGCAGTACTTC. The whole variable domain, remainder taken from reference TRBV7-9 and TRBJ2-7, is DTGVSQNPRHKITKRGQNVTFRCDPISEHNRLYWYRQTLGQGPEFLTYFQNEAQLEKSRLLSDRFSAERPKGSFSTLEIQRTEQGDSAMYLCASSRTGPYEQYFGPGTRLTVT.

This chain joins TRBV7-6 and TRBJ2-1; 7 bases agree with TRBD1. CDR3 length equals 16 residues. V lost 1 base, J lost 5 bases, and 8 bases stayed unmatched. The V gene's germline CDR1 is SGHVS and CDR2 FNYEAQ. The chain's CDR3 is CASSLDRGPLNNEQFF. CDR3 nucleotides: TGTGCCAGCAGCTTAGACAGGGGCCCCTTGAACAATGAGCAGTTCTTC.

This chain connects TRBV5-6 to TRBJ1-2; 7 nucleotides align to TRBD1. This CDR3 has 14 residues. CDR1 and CDR2 from the germline V gene are SGHDT and YYEEEE. V lost 4 bases, J lost 8 bases, and 11 bases stayed unmatched. The CDR3 DNA follows: TGTGCCAGCAGCCCCGGACAGGTATCAGCCGGCTACACCTTC. This encodes CASSPGQVSAGYTF.

The chain employs TRBV9 and TRBJ2-2, with TRBD2 identical over 7 bases. The CDR3 has 16 residues. V dropped 4 bases and J dropped 5; count of bases not matched to a gene: 11. CDR1 and CDR2 from the germline V gene are SGDLS and YYNGEE. CDR3 nucleotides: TGTGCCAGCAGCCCGAGTGGGGGGGGAGTTACCGGGGAGCTGTTTTTT. As protein: CASSPSGGGVTGELFF.

J is TRBJ1-6 and V is TRBV7-2; D possibly corresponds to TRBD1 (5 bases). V lost 0 bases, J lost 5 bases, and 8 bases lay in between. Germline-derived CDR1 and CDR2 are SGHTA and FQGNSA. The CDR3 runs to 15 residues. DNA of the CDR3: TGTGCCAGCAGCTTAGCCGCGGGGGATAATTCACCCCTCCACTTT. This codes for CASSLAAGDNSPLHF.

This chain joins TRBV9 and TRBJ1-2; TRBD1 aligns across 10 bases. The germline CDR1 and CDR2 sequences are SGDLS and YYNGEE. J lost 6 bases, V lost 5 bases, and 7 bases had no gene match. The CDR3 consists of 14 residues. The CDR3 sequence: CASRSGTGADGYTF. In DNA, the CDR3 is TGTGCCAGCAGATCAGGGACAGGGGCTGATGGCTACACCTTC.

This clone has only a few counts. This chain connects TRBV7-9 to TRBJ1-2; 9 nucleotides align to TRBD1. Germline CDR1 and CDR2: SEHNR and FQNEAQ (reference sequence). V shed 2 bases and J 8 bases; nucleotides not matched to a gene: 3. The length of the CDR3 is 13 residues. CDR3 loop: CASSLRTGDGYTF. CDR3 nucleotide sequence: TGTGCCAGCAGCTTAAGGACAGGGGACGGCTACACCTTC.

V and J are TRBV7-2 and TRBJ2-3; no firm D call. Germline V gives CDR1 SGHTA, CDR2 FQGNSA. The CDR3 contains 16 residues. With 1 base removed from V and 0 bases from J, the gap between germline ends came to 11 bases. CDR3 sequence reads: CASSLGRHLSTDTQYF. CDR3 in DNA: TGTGCCAGCAGCTTAGGGAGACACCTTAGCACAGATACGCAGTATTTT.

This clone was observed a few times. The CDR3 protein is CASSVDSLAGPQHF. For the CDR3, the DNA is TGTGCCAGCAGCGTAGATAGTCTGGCAGGGCCCCAGCATTTT. The chain uses TRBV9 and TRBJ1-5; no firm D call. There are 14 residues in the CDR3. Germline CDR1 is SGDLS and CDR2 is YYNGEE. The V end lost 0 bases, the J end lost 9 bases, and 13 bases lay between the germline ends.

The rearrangement links TRBV9 to TRBJ2-5, with a weak D call TRBD1 (5 bases). The CDR3 covers 15 residues. Germline assignment: CDR1 SGDLS and CDR2 YYNGEE. Trimming shortened V by 0 bases and J by 0 bases, and 9 bases separated the two germline ends. CDR3 protein: CASSVGAGHQETQYF. In DNA form, the CDR3 reads TGTGCCAGCAGCGTAGGGGCAGGGCACCAAGAGACCCAGTACTTC.

This sequence joins TRBV4-1 and TRBJ2-5; D uncertain. Gene TRBJ2-7 matches the end of the DNA better, so the J call may be wrong. Per germline, CDR1 MGHRA and CDR2 YSYEKL. The CDR3 loop spans 16 amino acids. CDR3 in amino acids: CASSPRFGPEPYEQYF. CDR3 in DNA: TGCGCCAGCAGCCCCCGATTCGGACCTGAGCCCTACGAGCAGTACTTC.

The rearrangement joins TRBV9 to TRBJ2-2; 16 bases are shared with TRBD2. V dropped 3 bases and J dropped 7; count of bases not matched to a gene: 6. Germline assignment: CDR1 SGDLS and CDR2 YYNGEE. The CDR3 sequence is 17 residues long. CDR3 amino acids: CASSEGLAGGRIGELFF. CDR3 sequence (DNA): TGTGCCAGCAGCGAGGGACTAGCGGGGGGGCGGATCGGGGAGCTGTTTTTT.

V usage is TRBV7-2 and J usage is TRBJ2-1; D may be TRBD1 (5 bases). The V end lost 1 base, the J end lost 5 bases, and 12 bases lay between the germline ends. Germline values: CDR1 SGHTA, CDR2 FQGNSA. The CDR3 is made up of 15 amino acids. CDR3 region: CASSLGRQFNNEQFF. CDR3 in DNA: TGTGCCAGCAGCTTAGGAAGACAGTTCAACAATGAGCAGTTCTTC. The whole variable domain, filled in from reference TRBV7-2 and TRBJ2-1, reads GAGVSQSPSNKVTEKGKDVELRCDPISGHTALYWYRQSLGQGLEFLIYFQGNSAPDKSGLPSDRFSAERTGGSVSTLTIQRTQQEDSAVYLCASSLGRQFNNEQFFGPGTRLTVL.

The table lists this clone with a few counts. The chain carries TRBV5-4 and TRBJ2-4; the D gene is possibly TRBD2 (5 bases). The V gene's germline CDR1 is SGHNT and CDR2 YYREEE (reference sequence). This CDR3 region has 17 residues. V was clipped by 0 bases and J by 7 bases, with 20 bases between them. As DNA, the CDR3 is TGTGCCAGCAGCTTGGCATTGGGGAGCGGCTCTGGGAACATTCAGTACTTC. Amino acid sequence: CASSLALGSGSGNIQYF.

The gene calls are TRBV2 and TRBJ2-1; 7 nucleotides match TRBD2. Unmatched junction bases numbered 6, after V lost 7 bases and J lost 0 bases. CDR1 is SNHLY and CDR2 is FYNNEI in the germline V gene. The CDR3 runs 15 residues. CDR3 loop: CASNPGLFSYNEQFF. Here the CDR3 DNA reads TGTGCCAGCAACCCGGGACTATTCTCCTACAATGAGCAGTTCTTC.

This chain joins TRBV4-1 and TRBJ1-5, with D uncertain. CDR1 is MGHRA and CDR2 is YSYEKL in the germline V gene. The CDR3 loop spans 16 amino acids. V lost 1 base, J lost 5 bases, and 15 bases lay in between. In nucleotides, the CDR3 is TGCGCCAGCAGCCAAGGGACGGCCAAGTCGCATCAGCCCCAGCATTTT. As protein: CASSQGTAKSHQPQHF.

On this clone: The same CDR3 is also encoded by other DNA sequences in this sample. The rearrangement joins TRBV5-4 to TRBJ2-2; no firm D call. The V gene lost 4 bases and the J gene lost 1 base, with 2 bases spanning the gap. CDR3 length: 12 residues. Germline loops: CDR1 SGHNT, CDR2 YYREEE (reference sequence). CDR3 loop: CASSLNTGELFF. DNA for the CDR3: TGTGCCAGCAGCCTGAACACCGGGGAGCTGTTTTTT.

This clone showed up just a few times. The gene calls are TRBV6-5 and TRBJ1-1, with 8 bases fitting TRBD1. The CDR3 length is 15 residues. J was trimmed by 0 bases and V by 4 bases; bases with no gene match: 4. In germline, CDR1 is MNHEY, CDR2 SVGAGI. The CDR3 coding sequence is TGTGCCAGCAGTTTGACAGGGGTAATGAACACTGAAGCTTTCTTT. This encodes CASSLTGVMNTEAFF.

This clone was observed a handful of times. The V call is TRBV7-6, the J call TRBJ1-1; 10 positions agree with TRBD1. The trim removed 5 bases at V and 5 bases at J, leaving 14 bases unmatched. The germline CDR1 and CDR2 sequences are SGHVS and FNYEAQ. This CDR3 comprises 17 residues. The CDR3 DNA follows: TGTGCCAGCAGCCCTATCCCGGGACAGGGGAAGGATACTGAAGCTTTCTTT. Translating it yields CASSPIPGQGKDTEAFF.